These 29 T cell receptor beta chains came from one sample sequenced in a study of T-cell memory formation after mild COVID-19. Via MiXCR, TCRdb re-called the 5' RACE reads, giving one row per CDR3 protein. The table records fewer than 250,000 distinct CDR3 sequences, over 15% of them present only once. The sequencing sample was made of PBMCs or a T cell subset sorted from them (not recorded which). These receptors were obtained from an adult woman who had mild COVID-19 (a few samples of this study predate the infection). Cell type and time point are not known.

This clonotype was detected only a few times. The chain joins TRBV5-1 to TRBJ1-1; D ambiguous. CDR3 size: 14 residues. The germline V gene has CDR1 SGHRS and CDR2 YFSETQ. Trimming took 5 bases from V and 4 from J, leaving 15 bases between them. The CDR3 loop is CASRSRTSVTEAFF. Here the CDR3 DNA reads TGCGCCAGCAGGAGCCGGACTTCGGTCACTGAAGCTTTCTTT. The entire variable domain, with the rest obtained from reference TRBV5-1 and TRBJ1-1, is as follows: KAGVTQTPRYLIKTRGQQVTLSCSPISGHRSVSWYQQTPGQGLQFLFEYFSETQRNKGNFPGRFSGRQFSNSRSEMNVSTLELGDSALYLCASRSRTSVTEAFFGQGTRLTVV.

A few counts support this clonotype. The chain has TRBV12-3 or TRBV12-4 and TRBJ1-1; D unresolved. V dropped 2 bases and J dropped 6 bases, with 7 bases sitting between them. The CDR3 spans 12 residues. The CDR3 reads CASSLQRAEAFF. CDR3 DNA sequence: TGTGCCAGCAGTTTACAGAGGGCTGAAGCTTTCTTT.

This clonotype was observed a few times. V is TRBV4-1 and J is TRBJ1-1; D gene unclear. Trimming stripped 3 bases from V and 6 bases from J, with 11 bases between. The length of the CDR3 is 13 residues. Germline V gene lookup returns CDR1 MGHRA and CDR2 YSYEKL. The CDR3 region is CASSHSGLAEAFF. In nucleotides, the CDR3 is TGCGCCAGCAGCCACTCCGGGCTAGCTGAAGCTTTCTTT.

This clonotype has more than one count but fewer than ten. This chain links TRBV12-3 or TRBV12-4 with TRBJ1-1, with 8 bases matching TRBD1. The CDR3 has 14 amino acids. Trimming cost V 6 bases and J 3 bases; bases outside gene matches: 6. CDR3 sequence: CASRRQGRDTEAFF. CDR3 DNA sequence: TGTGCCAGCAGGCGACAGGGGAGGGACACTGAAGCTTTCTTT.

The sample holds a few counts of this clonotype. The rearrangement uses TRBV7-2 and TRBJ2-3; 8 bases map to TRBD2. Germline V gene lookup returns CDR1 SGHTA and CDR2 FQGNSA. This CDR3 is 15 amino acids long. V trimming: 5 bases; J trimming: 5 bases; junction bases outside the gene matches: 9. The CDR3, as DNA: TGTGCCAGCAGCCCCTCGGAGCGGGAGAGAGATACGCAGTATTTT. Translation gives CASSPSERERDTQYF.

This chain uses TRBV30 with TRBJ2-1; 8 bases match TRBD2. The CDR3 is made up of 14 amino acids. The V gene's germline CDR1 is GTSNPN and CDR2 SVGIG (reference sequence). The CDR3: CANGATFGRDEQFF. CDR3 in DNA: TGTGCAAACGGGGCTACTTTCGGGAGGGATGAGCAGTTCTTC. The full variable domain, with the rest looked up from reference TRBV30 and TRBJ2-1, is SQTIHQWPATLVQPVGSPLSLECTVEGTSNPNLYWYRQAAGRGLQLLFYSVGIGQISSEVPQNLSASRPQDRQFILSSKKLLLSDSGFYLCANGATFGRDEQFFGPGTRLTVL.

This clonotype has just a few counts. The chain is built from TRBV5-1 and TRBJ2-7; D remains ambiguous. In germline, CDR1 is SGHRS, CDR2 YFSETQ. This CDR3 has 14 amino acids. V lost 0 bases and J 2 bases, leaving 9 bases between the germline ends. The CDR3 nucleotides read TGCGCCAGCAGCTTGGGTACCCCCCCCTACGAGCAGTACTTC. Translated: CASSLGTPPYEQYF.

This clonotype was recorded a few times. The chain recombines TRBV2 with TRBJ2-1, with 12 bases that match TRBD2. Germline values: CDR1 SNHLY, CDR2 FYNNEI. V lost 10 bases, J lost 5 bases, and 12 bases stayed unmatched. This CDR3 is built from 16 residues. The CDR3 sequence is CATRPPTSGRNNEQFF. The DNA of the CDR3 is TGTGCCACCAGGCCCCCAACTAGCGGGAGGAACAATGAGCAGTTCTTC.

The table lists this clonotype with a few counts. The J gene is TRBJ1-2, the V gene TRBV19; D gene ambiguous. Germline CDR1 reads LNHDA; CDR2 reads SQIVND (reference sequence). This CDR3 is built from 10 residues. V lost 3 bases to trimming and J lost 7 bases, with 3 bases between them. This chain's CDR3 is CASSIIGYTF. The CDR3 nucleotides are TGTGCCAGTAGTATTATTGGCTACACCTTC.

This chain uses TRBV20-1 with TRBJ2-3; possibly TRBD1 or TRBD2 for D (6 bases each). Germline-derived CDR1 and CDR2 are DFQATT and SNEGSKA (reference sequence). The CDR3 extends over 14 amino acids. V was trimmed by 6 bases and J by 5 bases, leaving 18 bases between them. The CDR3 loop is CSAPLAGGRDTQYF. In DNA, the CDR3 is TGCAGTGCCCCCCTGGCCGGGGGCAGAGATACGCAGTATTTT.

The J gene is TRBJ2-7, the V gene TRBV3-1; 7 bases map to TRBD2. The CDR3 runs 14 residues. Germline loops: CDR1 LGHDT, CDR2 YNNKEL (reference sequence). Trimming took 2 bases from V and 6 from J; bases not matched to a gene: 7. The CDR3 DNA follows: TGTGCCAGCAGCCAACGGTCCGGCGGGGGCGAGCAGTACTTC. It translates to CASSQRSGGGEQYF.

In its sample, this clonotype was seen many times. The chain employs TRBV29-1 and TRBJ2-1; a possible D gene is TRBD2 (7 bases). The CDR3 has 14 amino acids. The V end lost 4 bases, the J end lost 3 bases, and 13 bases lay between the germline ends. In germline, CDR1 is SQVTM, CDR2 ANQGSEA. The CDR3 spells CSVGGGGGYNEQFF. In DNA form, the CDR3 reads TGCAGCGTTGGCGGGGGAGGGGGCTACAATGAGCAGTTCTTC.

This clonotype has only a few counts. The DNA of the CDR3 is TGTGCCACCAGCAGAGCTTTGCTAGCAGGCGACAATGAGCAGTTCTTC. This gives the protein CATSRALLAGDNEQFF. V usage is TRBV15 and J usage is TRBJ2-1; TRBD2 might be the D (5 bases). The CDR3 totals 16 residues. V shed 1 base and J shed 5 bases, with 15 bases lying between them. Germline V gives CDR1 LNHNV, CDR2 YYDKDF (reference sequence).

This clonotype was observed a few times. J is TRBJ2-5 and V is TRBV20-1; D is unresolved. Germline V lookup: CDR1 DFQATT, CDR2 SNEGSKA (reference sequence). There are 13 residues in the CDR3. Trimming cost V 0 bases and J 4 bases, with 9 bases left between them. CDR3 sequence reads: CSARDPLPETQYF. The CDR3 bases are TGCAGTGCTAGAGATCCCCTTCCAGAGACCCAGTACTTC.

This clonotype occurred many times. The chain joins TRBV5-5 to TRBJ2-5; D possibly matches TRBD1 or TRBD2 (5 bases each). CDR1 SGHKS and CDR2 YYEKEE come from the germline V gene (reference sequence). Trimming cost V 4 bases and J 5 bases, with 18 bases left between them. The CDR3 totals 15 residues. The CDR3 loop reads CASSVVGGGDETQYF. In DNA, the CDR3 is TGTGCCAGCAGCGTGGTTGGGGGTGGTGATGAGACCCAGTACTTC.

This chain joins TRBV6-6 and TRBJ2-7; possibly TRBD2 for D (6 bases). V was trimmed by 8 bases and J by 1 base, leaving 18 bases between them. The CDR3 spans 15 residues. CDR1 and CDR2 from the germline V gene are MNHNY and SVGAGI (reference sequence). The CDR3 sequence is CASHSSAGLSYEQYF. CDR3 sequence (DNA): TGTGCCAGCCATTCTTCGGCGGGGTTATCCTACGAGCAGTACTTC.

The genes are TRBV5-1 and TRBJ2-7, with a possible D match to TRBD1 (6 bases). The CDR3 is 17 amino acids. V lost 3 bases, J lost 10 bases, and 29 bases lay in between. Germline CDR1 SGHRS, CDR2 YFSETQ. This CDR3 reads CASSWETGGYARIIQYF. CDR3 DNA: TGCGCCAGCAGCTGGGAGACAGGCGGATACGCCCGTATTATCCAGTACTTC.

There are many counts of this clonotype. CDR3 bases: TGTGCCACCGCAATCCGGGGAAATGAGCAGTTCTTC. Translating gives CATAIRGNEQFF. J is TRBJ2-1 and V is TRBV6-2 or TRBV6-3, with a tentative D call TRBD2 (5 bases). Between the trimmed V and J ends, which lost 10 bases and 7 bases, there was a span of 14 bases. Germline CDR1 MNHEY, CDR2 SVGEGT. The CDR3 runs to 12 residues.

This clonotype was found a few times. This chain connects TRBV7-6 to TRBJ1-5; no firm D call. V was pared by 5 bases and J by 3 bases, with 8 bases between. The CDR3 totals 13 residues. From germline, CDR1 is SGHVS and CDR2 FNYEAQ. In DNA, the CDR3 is TGTGCCAGCAGCCGATTTAACAATCAGCCCCAGCATTTT. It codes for CASSRFNNQPQHF.

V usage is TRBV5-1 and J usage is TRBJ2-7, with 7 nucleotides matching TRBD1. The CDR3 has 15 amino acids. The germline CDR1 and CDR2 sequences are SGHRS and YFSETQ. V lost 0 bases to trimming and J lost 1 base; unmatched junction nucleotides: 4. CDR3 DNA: TGCGCCAGCAGCTTGGGTGACAGGGTTTCCTACGAGCAGTACTTC. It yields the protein CASSLGDRVSYEQYF.

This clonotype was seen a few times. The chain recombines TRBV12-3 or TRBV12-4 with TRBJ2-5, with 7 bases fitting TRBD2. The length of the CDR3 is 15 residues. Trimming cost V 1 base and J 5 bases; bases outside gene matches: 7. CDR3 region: CASSLGAGVGETQYF. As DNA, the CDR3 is TGTGCCAGCAGTTTAGGGGCGGGGGTTGGGGAGACCCAGTACTTC.

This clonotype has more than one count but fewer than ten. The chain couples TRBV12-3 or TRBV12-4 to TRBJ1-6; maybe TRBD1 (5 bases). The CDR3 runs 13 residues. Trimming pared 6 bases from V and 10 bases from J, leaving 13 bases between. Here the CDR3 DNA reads TGTGCCAGCAGCGTGGACATGTACTCACCCCTCCACTTT. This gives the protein CASSVDMYSPLHF.

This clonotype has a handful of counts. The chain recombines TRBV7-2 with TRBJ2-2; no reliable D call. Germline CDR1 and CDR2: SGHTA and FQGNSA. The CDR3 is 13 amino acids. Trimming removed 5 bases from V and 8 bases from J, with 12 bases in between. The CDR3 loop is CASSQKVRGELFF. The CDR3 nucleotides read TGTGCCAGCAGCCAAAAAGTCAGAGGGGAGCTGTTTTTT.

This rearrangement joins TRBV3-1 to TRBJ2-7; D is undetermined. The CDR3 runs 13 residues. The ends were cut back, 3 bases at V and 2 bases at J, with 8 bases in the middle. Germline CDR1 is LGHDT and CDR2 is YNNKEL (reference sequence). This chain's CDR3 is CASSHHGTYEQYF. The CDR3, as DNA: TGTGCCAGCAGCCACCACGGTACCTACGAGCAGTACTTC.

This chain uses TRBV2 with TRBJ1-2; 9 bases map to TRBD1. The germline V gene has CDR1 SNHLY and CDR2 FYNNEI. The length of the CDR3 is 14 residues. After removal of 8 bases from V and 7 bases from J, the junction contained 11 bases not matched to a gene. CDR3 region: CASLPGQGFSGYTF. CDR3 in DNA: TGTGCCAGCTTGCCGGGACAGGGTTTTAGTGGCTACACCTTC.

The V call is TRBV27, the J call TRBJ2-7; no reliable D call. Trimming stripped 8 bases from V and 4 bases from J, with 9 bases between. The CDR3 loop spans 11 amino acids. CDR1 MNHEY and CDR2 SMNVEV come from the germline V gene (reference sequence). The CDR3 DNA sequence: TGTGCCAGCCAACTTGGGTACGAGCAGTACTTC. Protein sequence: CASQLGYEQYF.

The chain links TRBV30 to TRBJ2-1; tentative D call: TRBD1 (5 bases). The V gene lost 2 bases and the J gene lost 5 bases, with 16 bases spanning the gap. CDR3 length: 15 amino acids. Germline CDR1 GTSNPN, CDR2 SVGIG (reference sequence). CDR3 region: CAWSLGAPANNEQFF. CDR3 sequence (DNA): TGTGCCTGGAGTCTAGGGGCCCCGGCGAACAATGAGCAGTTCTTC.

This chain's CDR3 is CASSRGVSSTSTDTQYF. The CDR3, as DNA: TGTGCCAGCAGCCGAGGGGTGAGCAGTACTAGCACAGATACGCAGTATTTT. The chain has TRBV7-2 and TRBJ2-3, with D possibly called TRBD1 or TRBD2 (5 bases each). The CDR3 covers 17 residues. The V end lost 5 bases, the J end lost 0 bases, and 18 bases lay between the germline ends. Germline V CDR1 and CDR2: SGHTA, FQGNSA.

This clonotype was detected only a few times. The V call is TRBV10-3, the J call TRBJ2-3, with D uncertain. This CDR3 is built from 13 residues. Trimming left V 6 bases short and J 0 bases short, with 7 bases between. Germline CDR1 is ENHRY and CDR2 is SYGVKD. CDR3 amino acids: CAIRGSSTDTQYF. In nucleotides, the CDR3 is TGTGCCATCAGAGGCAGCAGCACAGATACGCAGTATTTT.